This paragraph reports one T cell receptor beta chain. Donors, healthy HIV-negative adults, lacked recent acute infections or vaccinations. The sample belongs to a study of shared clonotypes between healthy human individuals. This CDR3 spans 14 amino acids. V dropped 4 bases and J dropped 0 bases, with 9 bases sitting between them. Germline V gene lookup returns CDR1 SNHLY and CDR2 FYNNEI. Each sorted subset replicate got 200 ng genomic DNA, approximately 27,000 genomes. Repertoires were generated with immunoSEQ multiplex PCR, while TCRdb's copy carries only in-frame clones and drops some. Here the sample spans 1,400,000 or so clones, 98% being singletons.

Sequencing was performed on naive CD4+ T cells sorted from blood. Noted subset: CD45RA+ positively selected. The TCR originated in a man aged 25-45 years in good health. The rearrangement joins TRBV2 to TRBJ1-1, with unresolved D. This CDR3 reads CASSAGRVNTEAFF. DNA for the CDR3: TGTGCCAGCAGTGCTGGCAGAGTGAACACTGAAGCTTTCTTT.